The T cell receptor (beta chain) under discussion was sequenced for a study of T-cell reconstitution after alpha-beta-depleted transplantation in children. The CDR3 runs 13 residues. The germline gives CDR1 SGHTA, CDR2 FQGNSA. V was shortened by 6 bases and J by 0 bases, with 9 bases between the two germline ends. A remark on this clonotype: The antigen is undetermined.

It was with unique molecular identifiers that the TCRbeta library was prepared. TCRdb re-called the PCR reads through MiXCR, storing one row per CDR3 protein. The profile shows approximately 220,000 distinct CDR3 sequences, 17% of them singletons. Study findings and constraints: Surviving recipient T cells and intrathymic progenitors accounted for some patients' high TCRbeta diversity at day 60. Diversity and T-cell counts at one year after transplant derived mostly from new T cells.

This rearrangement joins TRBV7-2 to TRBJ2-7; D remains ambiguous. This TCR came from a male patient aged 2-15 years who had a stem cell transplant for acute lymphoblastic leukemia, so the T cells may come from the graft donor. Sequenced here: PBMCs, mostly from graft donor cells, sampled 360 days after TCRalphabeta/CD19-depleted stem cell transplant. CDR3 in DNA: TGTGCCAGCAGGGTTCCGGTCTCCTACGAGCAGTACTTC. Translating it yields CASRVPVSYEQYF.